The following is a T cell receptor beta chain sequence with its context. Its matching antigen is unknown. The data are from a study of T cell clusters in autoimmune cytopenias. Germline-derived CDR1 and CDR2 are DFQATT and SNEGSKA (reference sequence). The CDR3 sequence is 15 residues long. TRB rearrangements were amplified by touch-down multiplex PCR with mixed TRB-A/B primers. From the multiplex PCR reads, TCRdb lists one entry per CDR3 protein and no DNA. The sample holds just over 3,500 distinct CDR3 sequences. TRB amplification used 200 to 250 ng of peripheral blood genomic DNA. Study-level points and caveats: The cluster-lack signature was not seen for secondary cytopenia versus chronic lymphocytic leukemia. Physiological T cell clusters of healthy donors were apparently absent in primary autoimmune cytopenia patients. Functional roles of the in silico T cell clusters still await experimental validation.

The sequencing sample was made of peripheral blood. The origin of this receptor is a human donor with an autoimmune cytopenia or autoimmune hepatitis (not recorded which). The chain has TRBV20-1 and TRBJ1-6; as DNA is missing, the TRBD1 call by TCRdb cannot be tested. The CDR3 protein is CSAIDRPTNNSPLHF.